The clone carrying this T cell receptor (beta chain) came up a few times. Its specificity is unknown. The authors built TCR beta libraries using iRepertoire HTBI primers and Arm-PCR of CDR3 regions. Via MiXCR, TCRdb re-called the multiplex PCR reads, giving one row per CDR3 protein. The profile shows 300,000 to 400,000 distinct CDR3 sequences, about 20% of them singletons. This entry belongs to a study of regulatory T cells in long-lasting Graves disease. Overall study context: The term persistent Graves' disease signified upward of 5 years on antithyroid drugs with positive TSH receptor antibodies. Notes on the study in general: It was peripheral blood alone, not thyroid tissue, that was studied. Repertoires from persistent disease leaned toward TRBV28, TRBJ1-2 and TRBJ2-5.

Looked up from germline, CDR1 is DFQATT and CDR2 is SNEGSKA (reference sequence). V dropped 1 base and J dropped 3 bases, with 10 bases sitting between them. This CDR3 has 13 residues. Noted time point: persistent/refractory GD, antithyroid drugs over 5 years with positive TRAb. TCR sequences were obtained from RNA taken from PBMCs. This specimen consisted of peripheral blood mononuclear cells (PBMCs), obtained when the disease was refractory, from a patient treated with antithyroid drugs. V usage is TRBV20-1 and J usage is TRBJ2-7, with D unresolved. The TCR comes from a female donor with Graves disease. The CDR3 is CSARGYLGYEQYF. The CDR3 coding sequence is TGCAGTGCTAGAGGTTACCTTGGCTACGAGCAGTACTTC.